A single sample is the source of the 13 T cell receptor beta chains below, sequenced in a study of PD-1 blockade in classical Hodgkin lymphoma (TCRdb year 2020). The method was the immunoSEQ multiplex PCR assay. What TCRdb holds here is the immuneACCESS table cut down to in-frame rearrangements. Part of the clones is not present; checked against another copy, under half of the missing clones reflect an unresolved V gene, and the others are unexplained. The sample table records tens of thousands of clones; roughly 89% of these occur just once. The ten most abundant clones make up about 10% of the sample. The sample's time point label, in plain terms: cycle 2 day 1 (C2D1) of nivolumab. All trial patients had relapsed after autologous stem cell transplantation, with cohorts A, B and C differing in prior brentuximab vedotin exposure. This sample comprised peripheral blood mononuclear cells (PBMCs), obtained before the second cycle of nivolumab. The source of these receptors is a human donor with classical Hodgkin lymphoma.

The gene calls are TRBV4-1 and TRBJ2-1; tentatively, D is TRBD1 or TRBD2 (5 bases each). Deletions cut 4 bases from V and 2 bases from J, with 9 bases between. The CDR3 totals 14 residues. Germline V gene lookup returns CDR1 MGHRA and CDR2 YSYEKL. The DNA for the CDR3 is TGCGCCAGCAGCCCTGGGACGGCCTACAATGAGCAGTTCTTC. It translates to CASSPGTAYNEQFF.

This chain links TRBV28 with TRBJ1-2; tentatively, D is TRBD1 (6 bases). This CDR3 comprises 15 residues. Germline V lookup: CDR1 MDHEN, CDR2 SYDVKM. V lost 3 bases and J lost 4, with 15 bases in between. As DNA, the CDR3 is TGTGCCAGCAGTTTGCCGCTACAGGGTTCCTATGGCTACACCTTC. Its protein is CASSLPLQGSYGYTF.

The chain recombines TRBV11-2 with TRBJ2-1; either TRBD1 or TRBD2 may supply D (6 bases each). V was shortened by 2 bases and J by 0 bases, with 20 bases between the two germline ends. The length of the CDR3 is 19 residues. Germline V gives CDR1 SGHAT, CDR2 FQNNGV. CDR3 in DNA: TGTGCCAGCAGCTTATACCCCAGGGGAGCGGGTACCTCCTACAATGAGCAGTTCTTC. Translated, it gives CASSLYPRGAGTSYNEQFF.

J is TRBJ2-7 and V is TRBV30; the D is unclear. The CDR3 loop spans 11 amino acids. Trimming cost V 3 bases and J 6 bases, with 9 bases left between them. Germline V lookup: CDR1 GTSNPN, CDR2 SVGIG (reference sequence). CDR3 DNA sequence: TGTGCCTGGAGCATGGGTTTCGAGCAGTACTTC. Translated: CAWSMGFEQYF.

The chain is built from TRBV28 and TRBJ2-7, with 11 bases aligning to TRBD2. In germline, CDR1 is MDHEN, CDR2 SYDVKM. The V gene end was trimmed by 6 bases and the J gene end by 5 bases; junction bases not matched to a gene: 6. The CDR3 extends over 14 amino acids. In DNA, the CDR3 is TGTGCCAGCAGGGCGACGGGACTAGCGGACGAGCAGTACTTC. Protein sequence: CASRATGLADEQYF.

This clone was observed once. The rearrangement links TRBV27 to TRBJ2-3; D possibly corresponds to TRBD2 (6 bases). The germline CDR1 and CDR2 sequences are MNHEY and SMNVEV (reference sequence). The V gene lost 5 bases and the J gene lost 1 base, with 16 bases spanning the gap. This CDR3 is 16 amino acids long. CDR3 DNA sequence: TGTGCCAGCAGTAGGGTTTCGGGAGTAGGCACAGATACGCAGTATTTT. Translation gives CASSRVSGVGTDTQYF.

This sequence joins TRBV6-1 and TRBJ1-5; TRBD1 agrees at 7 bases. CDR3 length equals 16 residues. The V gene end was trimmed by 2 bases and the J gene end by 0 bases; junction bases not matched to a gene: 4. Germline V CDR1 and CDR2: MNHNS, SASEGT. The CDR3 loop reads CASSEQGTASNQPQHF. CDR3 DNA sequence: TGTGCCAGCAGTGAACAAGGGACAGCTAGCAATCAGCCCCAGCATTTT.

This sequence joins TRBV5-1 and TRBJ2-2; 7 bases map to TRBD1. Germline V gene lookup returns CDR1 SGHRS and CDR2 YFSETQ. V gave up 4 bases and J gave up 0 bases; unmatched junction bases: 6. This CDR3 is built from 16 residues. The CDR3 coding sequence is TGCGCCAGCAGCCGTCGGACAGGATCGAACACCGGGGAGCTGTTTTTT. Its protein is CASSRRTGSNTGELFF. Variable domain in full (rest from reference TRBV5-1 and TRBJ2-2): KAGVTQTPRYLIKTRGQQVTLSCSPISGHRSVSWYQQTPGQGLQFLFEYFSETQRNKGNFPGRFSGRQFSNSRSEMNVSTLELGDSALYLCASSRRTGSNTGELFFGEGSRLTVL.

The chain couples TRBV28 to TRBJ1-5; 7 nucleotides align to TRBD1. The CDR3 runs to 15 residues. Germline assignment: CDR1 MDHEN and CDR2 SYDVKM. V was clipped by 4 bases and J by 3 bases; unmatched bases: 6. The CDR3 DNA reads TGTGCCAGCAGTTGGACCGGGACAGACAATCAGCCCCAGCATTTT. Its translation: CASSWTGTDNQPQHF.

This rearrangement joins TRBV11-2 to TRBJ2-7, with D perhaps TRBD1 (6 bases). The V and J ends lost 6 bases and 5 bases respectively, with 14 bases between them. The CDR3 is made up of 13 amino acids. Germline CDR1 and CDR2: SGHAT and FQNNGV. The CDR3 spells CASSLNRENEQYF. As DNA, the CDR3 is TGTGCCAGCAGTTTAAACAGGGAAAACGAGCAGTACTTC.

The CDR3 DNA is TGTGCCAGCAAATCCTTACAGGGGGTCGTTGGCTACACCTTC. Translated, it gives CASKSLQGVVGYTF. The chain joins TRBV27 to TRBJ1-2, with 8 bases lining up with TRBD1. V was clipped by 7 bases and J by 7 bases; unmatched bases: 11. CDR3 length: 14 amino acids. Germline V gives CDR1 MNHEY, CDR2 SMNVEV (reference sequence).

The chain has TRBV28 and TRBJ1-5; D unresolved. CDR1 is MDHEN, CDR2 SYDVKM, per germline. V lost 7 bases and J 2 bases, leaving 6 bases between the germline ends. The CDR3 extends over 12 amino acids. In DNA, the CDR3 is TGTGCCAGCAAGGTCGGCAATCAGCCCCAGCATTTT. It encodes CASKVGNQPQHF.

Here the CDR3 reads CASTPTGGDTEAFF. The CDR3 DNA sequence: TGTGCCAGTACCCCGACAGGCGGGGATACTGAAGCTTTCTTT. The V call is TRBV19, the J call TRBJ1-1, with a weak D call TRBD1 (6 bases). The germline V and J ends were trimmed by 7 bases and 5 bases, with 17 bases remaining between them. The germline CDR1 and CDR2 sequences are LNHDA and SQIVND (reference sequence). CDR3 length equals 14 residues.